The text below deals with one T cell receptor beta chain. This entry belongs to a study of blood T cell repertoires in COVID-19. Study in general: Sources were T cells, B-cell-depleted T cells, or PBMCs; the material itself was cDNA or gDNA.

In the original workflow: Reference gene primer amplification gave nucleated cell count estimates. Only in-frame clones appear in the TCRdb table, and some are missing; sequencing was by immunoSEQ multiplex PCR. Clonal size and the V and J genes are those of that table, whereas D and trimming came from the DNA. The repertoire holds a few hundred thousand clones, with roughly 87% as singletons. The study drew participants aged about 18 to 95 years from approximately 23 US areas. Cohort assignment relied on participant-reported clinical history. Germline loops: CDR1 PRHDT, CDR2 FYEKMQ (reference sequence). The V gene lost 0 bases and the J gene lost 0 bases, with 11 bases spanning the gap. The CDR3 extends over 16 amino acids.

The receptor comes from a woman between 18 and 29 years old who had recovered from COVID-19. The source material was PBMCs or T cells enriched from blood (not recorded which). The rearrangement uses TRBV13 and TRBJ1-1; D unclear. CDR3 nucleotides: TGTGCCAGCAGCTTAGGGCAGAATGGCTTGAACACTGAAGCTTTCTTT. Its protein product is CASSLGQNGLNTEAFF.